These 31 T cell receptor beta chains were all obtained from the same sample, sequenced in a study of cytomegalovirus exposure and HLA in healthy donors. Researchers ran the PCR with 60 Vbeta and 13 Jbeta primers. Profiled with immunoSEQ multiplex PCR; TCRdb holds only in-frame clones, not every one. The data show 90,000 or so clones, under 90% seen once. The sequenced sample consisted of PBMCs. The receptors originated from a man aged 50 to 60 in good health and CMV-seronegative.

The rearrangement joins TRBV19 to TRBJ2-1; 12 nucleotides agree with TRBD1. J gave up 8 bases and V 6 bases, and 14 bases lay outside the gene matches. Per germline, CDR1 LNHDA and CDR2 SQIVND (reference sequence). The length of the CDR3 is 17 residues. In DNA, the CDR3 is TGTGCCAGTAGGCAGGGACAGGGGGCATCTGGCAATGATGAGCAGTTCTTC. The encoded protein is CASRQGQGASGNDEQFF.

The J gene is TRBJ2-5, the V gene TRBV15; D may be TRBD2 (6 bases). V was pared by 5 bases and J by 0 bases, with 10 bases between. The CDR3 runs to 14 residues. Germline CDR1 is LNHNV and CDR2 is YYDKDF (reference sequence). In DNA form, the CDR3 reads TGTGCCACCAGCGGGGGGAAGTACCAAGAGACCCAGTACTTC. Protein sequence: CATSGGKYQETQYF.

This chain connects TRBV5-4 to TRBJ2-5; 8 positions match TRBD1. The ends lost 4 bases at V and 1 base at J; junction bases unmatched: 6. Germline V gene lookup returns CDR1 SGHNT and CDR2 YYREEE (reference sequence). CDR3 length equals 15 residues. The CDR3 region is CASSHDRGSQETQYF. The CDR3 region has the DNA TGTGCCAGCAGCCACGACAGGGGATCCCAAGAGACCCAGTACTTC.

The chain employs TRBV28 and TRBJ2-1; weak D call: TRBD1 (5 bases). V lost 4 bases to trimming and J lost 10 bases, with 23 bases between them. The germline V gene has CDR1 MDHEN and CDR2 SYDVKM. The CDR3 has 16 residues. The CDR3 protein is CASSSTRQSTIIEQFF. CDR3 sequence (DNA): TGTGCCAGCAGTTCAACGCGACAGAGCACTATTATAGAGCAGTTCTTC.

To note about this clone: The junction departs from the called germline gene at one end, perhaps through a read error. The chain is built from TRBV9 and TRBJ2-5; TRBD1 aligns across 8 bases. From germline, CDR1 is SGDLS and CDR2 YYNGEE. The CDR3 has 15 residues. This CDR3 reads CASSRGQGAKETQYF. For the CDR3, the DNA is TGTGCCAGCAGCCGGGGGCAGGGGGCTAAAGAGACTCAGTACTTC.

The chain is built from TRBV5-1 and TRBJ2-3; D call uncertain. There are 14 residues in the CDR3. CDR1 is SGHRS, CDR2 YFSETQ, per germline. Trimming removed 0 bases from V and 4 bases from J, with 9 bases in between. CDR3 DNA: TGCGCCAGCAGCTTGGATACGAGTTCAGATACGCAGTATTTT. This translates into CASSLDTSSDTQYF.

The rearrangement links TRBV7-9 to TRBJ2-5; 9 positions agree with TRBD2. CDR1 and CDR2 (germline): SEHNR, FQNEAQ (reference sequence). The V gene end was trimmed by 5 bases and the J gene end by 5 bases; junction bases not matched to a gene: 6. The CDR3 sequence is 14 residues long. The CDR3 reads CASSRGLAYETQYF. CDR3 nucleotide sequence: TGTGCCAGCAGCCGTGGACTAGCGTACGAGACCCAGTACTTC.

This chain links TRBV9 with TRBJ2-7; maybe TRBD1 (6 bases). This CDR3 has 16 residues. Germline CDR1 is SGDLS and CDR2 is YYNGEE. Deletions cut 2 bases from V and 3 bases from J, with 18 bases between. CDR3 region: CASSVPGDTPIYEQYF. The CDR3 DNA reads TGTGCCAGCAGCGTTCCCGGGGACACACCTATCTACGAGCAGTACTTC.

This clone was recorded a few times. The CDR3 reads CASSSRDKTTNEKLFF. In DNA, the CDR3 is TGTGCCAGTAGTTCCCGGGACAAAACAACTAATGAAAAACTGTTTTTT. The chain employs TRBV19 and TRBJ1-4, with a weak D call TRBD1 (6 bases). Trimming pared 5 bases from V and 0 bases from J, leaving 13 bases between. Per germline, CDR1 LNHDA and CDR2 SQIVND (reference sequence). The CDR3 covers 16 residues.

CDR3: CASSSAGQGDEQYF. CDR3 DNA: TGTGCCAGCAGCTCGGCGGGACAGGGCGACGAGCAGTACTTC. The rearrangement links TRBV27 to TRBJ2-7; the match to TRBD1 covers 9 bases. The CDR3 contains 14 residues. Per the germline V gene, CDR1 is MNHEY and CDR2 is SMNVEV (reference sequence). With V trimmed by 6 bases and J by 5 bases, 8 bases remained unmatched.

The genes are TRBV6-1 and TRBJ1-2; D gene ambiguous. The V gene's germline CDR1 is MNHNS and CDR2 SASEGT. The CDR3 has 13 amino acids. Trimming took 6 bases from V and 2 from J, leaving 10 bases between them. CDR3 nucleotide sequence: TGTGCCAGCAGAACAGATTTGAACTATGGCTACACCTTC. Protein product: CASRTDLNYGYTF.

The chain combines TRBV27 with TRBJ2-3, with D possibly being TRBD2 (6 bases). V shed 7 bases and J shed 5 bases, with 13 bases lying between them. Germline V gives CDR1 MNHEY, CDR2 SMNVEV (reference sequence). The CDR3 is 13 amino acids. This chain's CDR3 is CASMVAGGDTQYF. In DNA, the CDR3 is TGTGCCAGCATGGTGGCCGGGGGAGATACGCAGTATTTT.

DNA for the CDR3: TGTGCCAGCCTCCGGAACACTGAAGCTTTCTTT. Its translation: CASLRNTEAFF. J is TRBJ1-1 and V is TRBV6-5; D not resolved. Germline V gene sequence: CDR1 MNHEY, CDR2 SVGAGI. There are 11 residues in the CDR3. V lost 8 bases, J lost 1 base, and 5 bases lay in between.

This rearrangement joins TRBV23-1 to TRBJ2-2; TRBD2 matches at 9 bases. TRBV23-1 is an open reading frame, and its role is uncertain. There are 21 residues in the CDR3. Germline trimming cut 9 bases from V and 0 bases from J; bases unmatched to any gene: 23. CDR3 DNA sequence: TGCGCCAGAGGGGAATCTGAGCGGGAGGTTCCCCCACTCGCGAACACCGGGGAGCTGTTTTTT. Its translation is CARGESEREVPPLANTGELFF.

The chain couples TRBV6-1 to TRBJ1-2, with 9 bases identical to TRBD1. V was clipped by 6 bases and J by 4 bases; unmatched bases: 6. Germline assignment: CDR1 MNHNS and CDR2 SASEGT. CDR3 size: 14 residues. This CDR3 reads CASSAGTGIYGYTF. The CDR3 DNA is TGTGCCAGCAGCGCCGGGACAGGGATCTATGGCTACACCTTC.

This chain joins TRBV19 and TRBJ1-5; 8 bases are shared with TRBD1. Trimming took 0 bases from V and 0 from J; bases not matched to a gene: 7. The CDR3 sequence is 18 residues long. The germline CDR1 and CDR2 sequences are LNHDA and SQIVND (reference sequence). CDR3 in amino acids: CASSIEDRDPVSNQPQHF. The CDR3 coding sequence is TGTGCCAGTAGTATAGAGGACAGGGATCCGGTTAGCAATCAGCCCCAGCATTTT.

The chain combines TRBV27 with TRBJ2-7, with TRBD2 identical over 7 bases. Per germline, CDR1 MNHEY and CDR2 SMNVEV (reference sequence). V shed 2 bases and J 2 bases; nucleotides not matched to a gene: 3. This CDR3 has 14 amino acids. This CDR3 is CASSLAGATYEQYF. The CDR3 coding sequence is TGTGCCAGCAGTTTAGCGGGAGCCACCTACGAGCAGTACTTC.

This clone was detected once. The rearrangement links TRBV28 to TRBJ1-3; 10 nucleotides line up with TRBD1. The CDR3 has 17 residues. The germline gives CDR1 MDHEN, CDR2 SYDVKM. V lost 6 bases and J lost 2; bases outside the gene matches: 10. The CDR3 region is CASSQYSGTGAGNTIYF. The CDR3 DNA sequence: TGTGCCAGCAGCCAATATTCCGGGACAGGGGCTGGAAACACCATATATTTT.

This clone was detected a few times. The chain links TRBV19 to TRBJ2-2, with D uncertain. The V end lost 5 bases, the J end lost 1 base, and 11 bases lay between the germline ends. CDR1 LNHDA and CDR2 SQIVND come from the germline V gene (reference sequence). This CDR3 is built from 15 residues. The CDR3 DNA sequence: TGTGCCAGTAGTCCGCGACAAGTGAACACCGGGGAGCTGTTTTTT. Translated, it gives CASSPRQVNTGELFF.

The V call is TRBV5-4, the J call TRBJ2-7; 14 bases map to TRBD2. The CDR3 totals 16 residues. Unmatched junction bases numbered 8, after V lost 2 bases and J lost 7 bases. Germline V gives CDR1 SGHNT, CDR2 YYREEE (reference sequence). DNA of the CDR3: TGTGCCAGCAGCTTCCCCGGGACTAGCGGGAGTGAAGAGCAGTACTTC. Translated: CASSFPGTSGSEEQYF. Full variable domain (remainder filled in from reference TRBV5-4 and TRBJ2-7): ETGVTQSPTHLIKTRGQQVTLRCSSQSGHNTVSWYQQALGQGPQFIFQYYREEENGRGNFPPRFSGLQFPNYSSELNVNALELDDSALYLCASSFPGTSGSEEQYFGPGTRLTVT.

The gene calls are TRBV28 and TRBJ2-3; D is unresolved. V lost 5 bases, J lost 6 bases, and 12 bases lay in between. The germline V gene encodes CDR1 MDHEN and CDR2 SYDVKM. The CDR3 loop spans 13 amino acids. The chain's CDR3 is CASSRPDGDTQYF. The CDR3 DNA reads as TGTGCCAGCAGTCGACCTGACGGGGATACGCAGTATTTT.

The V gene is TRBV4-2, the J gene TRBJ2-2; TRBD1 aligns across 7 bases. V shed 5 bases and J 1 base; nucleotides not matched to a gene: 4. Germline-derived CDR1 and CDR2 are LGHNA and YNFKEQ. The CDR3 sequence is 15 residues long. CDR3 bases: TGTGCCAGCAGCGGGGGACAGATGAACACCGGGGAGCTGTTTTTT. Protein sequence: CASSGGQMNTGELFF.

V and J are TRBV10-2 and TRBJ1-2; possible D gene TRBD1, 5 bases. In germline, CDR1 is WSHSY, CDR2 SAAADI. V was pared by 5 bases and J by 8 bases, with 15 bases between. This CDR3 has 13 residues. The CDR3 is CASSLGQDGGYTF. The DNA for the CDR3 is TGCGCCAGCAGTCTGGGGCAGGATGGCGGCTACACCTTC.

This chain's CDR3 is CASTPGRNYGYTF. DNA for the CDR3: TGTGCCAGCACCCCAGGCAGGAACTATGGCTACACCTTC. The chain uses TRBV6-5 and TRBJ1-2; no clear D. Trimming stripped 7 bases from V and 2 bases from J, with 11 bases between. Germline V gene lookup returns CDR1 MNHEY and CDR2 SVGAGI. This CDR3 comprises 13 residues.

The rearrangement links TRBV7-2 to TRBJ1-1; TRBD1 might be the D (6 bases). The V gene lost 1 base and the J gene lost 6 bases, with 15 bases spanning the gap. The CDR3 has 15 amino acids. Germline V lookup: CDR1 SGHTA, CDR2 FQGNSA. Here the CDR3 reads CASSLEGVMSAEAFF. The CDR3 bases are TGTGCCAGCAGCTTAGAGGGGGTAATGAGCGCTGAAGCTTTCTTT.

The chain links TRBV29-1 to TRBJ2-1; TRBD2 agrees at 8 bases. V gave up 3 bases and J gave up 0 bases; unmatched junction bases: 4. CDR1 is SQVTM, CDR2 ANQGSEA, per germline. The CDR3 runs to 15 residues. CDR3 residues: CSVEGGRSSYNEQFF. DNA of the CDR3: TGCAGCGTTGAGGGCGGGAGGAGCTCCTACAATGAGCAGTTCTTC.

V is TRBV7-2 and J is TRBJ2-3; tentatively, D is TRBD2 (5 bases). The germline V gene has CDR1 SGHTA and CDR2 FQGNSA. V lost 5 bases, J lost 7 bases, and 16 bases lay in between. The CDR3 spans 14 residues. The CDR3 region has the DNA TGTGCCAGCAGCCGTCCCTTTAGCGACTATACGCAGTATTTT. Protein: CASSRPFSDYTQYF. Drawing the rest from reference TRBV7-2 and TRBJ2-3, the complete variable domain is GAGVSQSPSNKVTEKGKDVELRCDPISGHTALYWYRQSLGQGLEFLIYFQGNSAPDKSGLPSDRFSAERTGGSVSTLTIQRTQQEDSAVYLCASSRPFSDYTQYFGPGTRLTVL.

The chain uses TRBV7-9 and TRBJ2-7; 11 nucleotides line up with TRBD1. Germline V gene lookup returns CDR1 SEHNR and CDR2 FQNEAQ (reference sequence). The CDR3 consists of 16 residues. V lost 5 bases to trimming and J lost 4 bases; unmatched junction nucleotides: 10. CDR3 in DNA: TGTGCCAGCAGCCCACGGACAGGGGGCGCGAAGTACGAGCAGTACTTC. Its translation: CASSPRTGGAKYEQYF.

The rearrangement links TRBV19 to TRBJ1-2, with 10 bases matching TRBD1. The CDR3 has 15 residues. Germline V CDR1 and CDR2: LNHDA, SQIVND (reference sequence). The V and J ends lost 7 bases and 5 bases, in that order; junction bases with no gene match: 10. The CDR3 DNA reads as TGTGCCAGTACCGCGGGACAGGGGAATTGGTATGGCTACACCTTC. It encodes CASTAGQGNWYGYTF.

The genes are TRBV15 and TRBJ1-2; TRBD1 might be the D (5 bases). This CDR3 contains 13 residues. V dropped 3 bases and J dropped 8 bases, with 13 bases sitting between them. The germline gives CDR1 LNHNV, CDR2 YYDKDF (reference sequence). The CDR3 reads CATSRGSGWGYTF. For the CDR3, the DNA is TGTGCCACCAGCAGGGGATCAGGGTGGGGCTACACCTTC.

There are a few counts of this clone. The chain has TRBV5-1 and TRBJ2-5; TRBD2 is a possible D gene (5 bases). CDR1 and CDR2 from the germline V gene are SGHRS and YFSETQ. CDR3 length equals 14 residues. Trimming took 0 bases from V and 5 from J, leaving 11 bases between them. The CDR3 reads CASSLAGSEETQYF. The CDR3 region has the DNA TGCGCCAGCAGCTTGGCGGGGTCGGAGGAGACCCAGTACTTC.